This TCR beta chain was recorded in a study of blood T cell repertoires in COVID-19. About the research overall: Acute-phase and convalescent COVID-19 samples originated in the United States, Italy and Spain.

Generated by immunoSEQ multiplex PCR, the TCRdb table keeps only in-frame clones and is missing some. The data show 150,000 to 200,000 clones, with approximately 79% seen just once and 3% held by the top ten. Trimming cost V 3 bases and J 5 bases; bases outside gene matches: 10. CDR3 length: 17 amino acids. Germline V gene sequence: CDR1 SGHNT, CDR2 YYREEE (reference sequence). The receptor's source is a woman of 80 years or more with acute or convalescent COVID-19. Material for sequencing was peripheral blood. The V call is TRBV5-4, the J call TRBJ2-1; 11 nucleotides match TRBD1. DNA for the CDR3: TGTGCCAGCAGCTGGATATCCGGGACAGGGGGGGACAATGAGCAGTTCTTC. Protein sequence: CASSWISGTGGDNEQFF.